This T cell receptor (beta chain) was captured by sequencing in a study of Ad26.COV2.S vaccination and SARS-CoV-2 variants. Produced via immunoSEQ multiplex PCR; TCRdb's table is partial and in-frame only. The sample holds over 130,000 clones, roughly 89% seen once. Note on this clone: What it binds is unknown.

The V and J ends lost 5 bases and 1 base respectively, with 15 bases between them. The CDR3 length is 15 residues. Germline lookup yields CDR1 SEHNR and CDR2 FQNEAQ (reference sequence). Study-level results: Comparability of non-spike TCR breadth was observed across vaccine and placebo recipients. Vaccine recipients had higher spike-specific TCR breadth than placebo recipients.

This sequence originates from a human donor who had recovered from COVID-19. The sequencing here drew on peripheral blood, taken after recovery from COVID-19. This rearrangement joins TRBV7-9 to TRBJ2-7, with D unclear. The CDR3 here is CASSPASRESYEQYF. The CDR3 DNA follows: TGTGCCAGCAGCCCGGCGTCACGAGAATCCTACGAGCAGTACTTC.